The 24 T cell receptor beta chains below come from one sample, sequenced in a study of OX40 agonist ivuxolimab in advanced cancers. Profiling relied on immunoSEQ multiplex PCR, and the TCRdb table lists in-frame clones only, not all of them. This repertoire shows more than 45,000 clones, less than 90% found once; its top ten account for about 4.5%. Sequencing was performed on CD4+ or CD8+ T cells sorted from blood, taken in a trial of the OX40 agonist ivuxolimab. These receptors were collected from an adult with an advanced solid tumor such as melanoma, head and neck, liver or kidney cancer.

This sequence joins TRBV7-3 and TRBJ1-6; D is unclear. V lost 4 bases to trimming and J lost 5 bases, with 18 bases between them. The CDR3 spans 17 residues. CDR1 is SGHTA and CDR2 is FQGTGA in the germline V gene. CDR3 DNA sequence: TGTGCCAGCAGCTCCCGGACTGGGAGCGGGGATAATTCACCCCTCCACTTT. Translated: CASSSRTGSGDNSPLHF.

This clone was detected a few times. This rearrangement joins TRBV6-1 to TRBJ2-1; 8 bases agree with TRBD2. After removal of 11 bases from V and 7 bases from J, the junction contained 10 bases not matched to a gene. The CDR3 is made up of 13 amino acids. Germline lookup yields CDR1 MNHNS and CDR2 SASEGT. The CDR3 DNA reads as TGTGCCGGCTCCGGGACTAGTGTTAATGAGCAGTTCTTC. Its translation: CAGSGTSVNEQFF.

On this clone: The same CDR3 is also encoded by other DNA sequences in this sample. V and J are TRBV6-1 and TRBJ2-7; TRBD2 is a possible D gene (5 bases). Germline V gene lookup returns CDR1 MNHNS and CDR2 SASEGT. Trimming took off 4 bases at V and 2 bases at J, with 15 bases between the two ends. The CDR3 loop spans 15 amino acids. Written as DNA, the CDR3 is TGTGCCAGCAGTGTCCTGGCGGGCCAAACCTACGAGCAGTACTTC. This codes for CASSVLAGQTYEQYF.

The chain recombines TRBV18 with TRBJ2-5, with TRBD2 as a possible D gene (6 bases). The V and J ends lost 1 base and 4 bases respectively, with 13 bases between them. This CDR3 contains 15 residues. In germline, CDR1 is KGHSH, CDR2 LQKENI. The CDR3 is CASSPQTRGLETQYF. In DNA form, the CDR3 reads TGTGCCAGCTCACCACAAACTAGGGGACTAGAGACCCAGTACTTC.

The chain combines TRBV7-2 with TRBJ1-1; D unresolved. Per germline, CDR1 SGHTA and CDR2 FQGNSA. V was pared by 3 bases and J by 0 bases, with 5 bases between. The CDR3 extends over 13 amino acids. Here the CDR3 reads CASSFQLNTEAFF. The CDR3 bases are TGTGCCAGCAGCTTTCAGCTGAACACTGAAGCTTTCTTT.

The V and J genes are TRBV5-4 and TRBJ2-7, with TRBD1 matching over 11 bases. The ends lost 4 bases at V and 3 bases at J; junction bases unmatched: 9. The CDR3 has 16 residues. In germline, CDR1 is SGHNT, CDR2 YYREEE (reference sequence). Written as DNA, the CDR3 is TGTGCCAGCAGCCGCGCGCCCGGGACAGGGGGCTACGAGCAGTACTTC. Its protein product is CASSRAPGTGGYEQYF.

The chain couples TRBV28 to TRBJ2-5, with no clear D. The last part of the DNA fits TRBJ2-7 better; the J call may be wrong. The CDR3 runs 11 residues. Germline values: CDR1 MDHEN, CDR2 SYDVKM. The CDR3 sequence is CASRRFHEQYF. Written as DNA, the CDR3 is TGTGCCAGCAGAAGGTTCCACGAGCAGTACTTC.

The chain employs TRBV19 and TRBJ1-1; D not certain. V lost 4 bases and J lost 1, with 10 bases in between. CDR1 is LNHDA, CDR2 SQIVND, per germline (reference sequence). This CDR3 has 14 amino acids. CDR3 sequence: CASSTGLSNTEAFF. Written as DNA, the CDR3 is TGTGCCAGTAGTACAGGACTATCGAACACTGAAGCTTTCTTT.

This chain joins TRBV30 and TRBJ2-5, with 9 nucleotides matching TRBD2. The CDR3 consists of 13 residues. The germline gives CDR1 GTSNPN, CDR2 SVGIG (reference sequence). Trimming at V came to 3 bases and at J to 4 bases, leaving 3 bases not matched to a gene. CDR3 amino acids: CAWRVAGVETQYF. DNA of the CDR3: TGTGCCTGGAGGGTAGCGGGAGTAGAGACCCAGTACTTC. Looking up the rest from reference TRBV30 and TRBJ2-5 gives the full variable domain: SQTIHQWPATLVQPVGSPLSLECTVEGTSNPNLYWYRQAAGRGLQLLFYSVGIGQISSEVPQNLSASRPQDRQFILSSKKLLLSDSGFYLCAWRVAGVETQYFGPGTRLLVL.

Written as DNA, the CDR3 is TGTGCCAGCAGTTTTGGATATGGGACATATAGCGGGAGCACCGGGGAGCTGTTTTTT. This gives the protein CASSFGYGTYSGSTGELFF. V is TRBV28 and J is TRBJ2-2; TRBD2 aligns across 9 bases. Germline CDR1 MDHEN, CDR2 SYDVKM. The CDR3 loop spans 19 amino acids. With 3 bases clipped from V and 4 bases from J, the junction kept 15 bases outside the gene matches.

In DNA, the CDR3 is TGTGCCAGCAGCCCCCATCGTTTCACCGGGGAGCTGTTTTTT. This codes for CASSPHRFTGELFF. The chain joins TRBV11-3 to TRBJ2-2; no firm D call. Trimming cost V 5 bases and J 4 bases, with 11 bases left between them. The germline CDR1 and CDR2 sequences are SGHNT and YENEEA. The CDR3 is made up of 14 amino acids.

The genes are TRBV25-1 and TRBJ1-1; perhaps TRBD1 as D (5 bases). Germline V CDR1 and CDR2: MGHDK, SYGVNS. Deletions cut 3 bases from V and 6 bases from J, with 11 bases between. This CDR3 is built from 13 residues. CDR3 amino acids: CASSDQGSPEAFF. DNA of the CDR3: TGTGCCAGCAGTGACCAGGGTAGTCCTGAAGCTTTCTTT.

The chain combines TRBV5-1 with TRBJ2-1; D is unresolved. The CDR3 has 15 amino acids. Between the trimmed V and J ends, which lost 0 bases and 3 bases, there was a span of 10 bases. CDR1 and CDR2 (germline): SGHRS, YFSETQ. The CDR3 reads CASSLASPNYNEQFF. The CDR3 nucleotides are TGCGCCAGCAGCTTGGCCTCCCCTAACTACAATGAGCAGTTCTTC.

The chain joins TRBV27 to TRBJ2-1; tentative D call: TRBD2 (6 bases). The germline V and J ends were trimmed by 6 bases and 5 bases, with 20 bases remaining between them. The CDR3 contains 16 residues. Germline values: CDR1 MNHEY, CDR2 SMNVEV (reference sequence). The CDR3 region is CASRYAGGTGNNEQFF. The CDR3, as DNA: TGTGCCAGCAGGTATGCCGGTGGGACTGGTAACAATGAGCAGTTCTTC.

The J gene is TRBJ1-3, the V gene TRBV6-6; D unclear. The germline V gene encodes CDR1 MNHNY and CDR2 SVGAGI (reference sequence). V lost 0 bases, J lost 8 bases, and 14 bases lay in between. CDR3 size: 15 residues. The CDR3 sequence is CASSYSTNQAHTIYF. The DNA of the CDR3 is TGTGCCAGCAGTTACTCGACCAATCAGGCACACACCATATATTTT.

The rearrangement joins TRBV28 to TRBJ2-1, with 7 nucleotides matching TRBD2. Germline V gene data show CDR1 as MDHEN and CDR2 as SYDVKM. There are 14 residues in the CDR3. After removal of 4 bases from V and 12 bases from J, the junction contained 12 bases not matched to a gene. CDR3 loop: CASSSSGIVERQFF. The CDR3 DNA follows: TGTGCCAGCAGTTCCAGCGGGATCGTAGAACGGCAGTTCTTC.

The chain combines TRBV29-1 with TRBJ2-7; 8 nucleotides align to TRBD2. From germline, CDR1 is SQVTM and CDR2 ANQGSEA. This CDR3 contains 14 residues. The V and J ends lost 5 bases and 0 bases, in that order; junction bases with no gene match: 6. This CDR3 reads CSVKKAGASYEQYF. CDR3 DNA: TGCAGCGTTAAGAAAGCGGGGGCCTCCTACGAGCAGTACTTC.

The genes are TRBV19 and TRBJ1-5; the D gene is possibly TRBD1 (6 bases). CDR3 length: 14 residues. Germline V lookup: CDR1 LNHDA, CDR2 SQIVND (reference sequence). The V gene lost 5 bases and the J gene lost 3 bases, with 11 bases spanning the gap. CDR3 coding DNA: TGTGCCAGTAGTGTGATGGGGGCCAATCAGCCCCAGCATTTT. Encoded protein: CASSVMGANQPQHF.

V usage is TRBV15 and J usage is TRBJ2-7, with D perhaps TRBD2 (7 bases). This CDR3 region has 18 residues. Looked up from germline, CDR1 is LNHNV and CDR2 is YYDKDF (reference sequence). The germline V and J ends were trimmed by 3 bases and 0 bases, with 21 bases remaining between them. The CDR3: CATSSWGWGGGSSYEQYF. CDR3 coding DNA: TGTGCCACCAGCAGTTGGGGCTGGGGGGGCGGGAGCTCCTACGAGCAGTACTTC.

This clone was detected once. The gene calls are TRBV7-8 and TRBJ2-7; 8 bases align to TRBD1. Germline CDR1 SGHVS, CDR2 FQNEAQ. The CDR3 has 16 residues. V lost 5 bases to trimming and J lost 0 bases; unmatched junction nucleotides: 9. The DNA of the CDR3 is TGTGCCAGCAGCCTAAACCTCGGACAGGGCTCCTACGAGCAGTACTTC. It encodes CASSLNLGQGSYEQYF. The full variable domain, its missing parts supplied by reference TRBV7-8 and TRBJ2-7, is GAGVSQSPRYKVAKRGQDVALRCDPISGHVSLFWYQQALGQGPEFLTYFQNEAQLDKSGLPSDRFFAERPEGSVSTLKIQRTQQEDSAVYLCASSLNLGQGSYEQYFGPGTRLTVT.

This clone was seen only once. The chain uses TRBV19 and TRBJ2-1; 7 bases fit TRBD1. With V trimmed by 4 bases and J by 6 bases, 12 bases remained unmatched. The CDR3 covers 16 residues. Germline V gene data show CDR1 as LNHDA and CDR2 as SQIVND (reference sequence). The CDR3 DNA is TGTGCCAGTAGTAGGGGACAGACGGTCCCTTCCAATGAGCAGTTCTTC. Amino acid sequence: CASSRGQTVPSNEQFF.

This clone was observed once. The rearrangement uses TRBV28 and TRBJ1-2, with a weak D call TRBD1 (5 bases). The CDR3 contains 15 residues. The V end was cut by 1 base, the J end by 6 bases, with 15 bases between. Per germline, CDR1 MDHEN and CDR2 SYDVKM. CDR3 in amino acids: CASSLYSGRVNGYTF. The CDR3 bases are TGTGCCAGCAGTTTATATTCGGGCAGGGTTAATGGCTACACCTTC.

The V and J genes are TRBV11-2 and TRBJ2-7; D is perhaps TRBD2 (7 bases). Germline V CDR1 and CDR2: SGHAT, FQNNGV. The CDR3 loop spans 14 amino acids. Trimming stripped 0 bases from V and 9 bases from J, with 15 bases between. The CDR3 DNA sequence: TGTGCCAGCAGCTTAGAGGGGGGGGCGAGTGGGCAGTACTTC. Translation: CASSLEGGASGQYF. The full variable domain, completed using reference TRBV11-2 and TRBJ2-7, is EAGVAQSPRYKIIEKRQSVAFWCNPISGHATLYWYQQILGQGPKLLIQFQNNGVVDDSQLPKDRFSAERLKGVDSTLKIQPAKLEDSAVYLCASSLEGGASGQYFGPGTRLTVT.

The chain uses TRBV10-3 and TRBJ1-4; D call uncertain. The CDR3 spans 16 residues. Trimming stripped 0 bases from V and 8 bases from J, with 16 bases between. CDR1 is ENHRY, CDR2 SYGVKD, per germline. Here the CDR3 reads CAISESATALGEKLFF. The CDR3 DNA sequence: TGTGCCATCAGTGAGTCGGCTACGGCGCTGGGAGAAAAACTGTTTTTT.